These 30 T cell receptor beta chains were all obtained from the same sample, sequenced in a study of beta chain features in type 1 diabetes. Sequencing targeted expressed TCRB transcripts, as all isolated RNA had been reverse transcribed. The assay was immunoSEQ multiplex PCR, and TCRdb's table has in-frame clones only and misses some. The sample holds about 470,000 clones; about 30% are singletons and the top ten take around 0.065%. The sample taken for sequencing was naive CD4+ T cells from blood. All receptors come from a man younger than 30 in good health.

The chain carries TRBV29-1 and TRBJ2-7; 7 nucleotides agree with TRBD2. Per germline, CDR1 SQVTM and CDR2 ANQGSEA. The CDR3 is made up of 14 amino acids. J lost 2 bases, V lost 4 bases, and 8 bases had no gene match. CDR3 nucleotides: TGCAGCGTTGCCCCCCGGCGGGAGCCCTACGAGCAGTACTTC. Protein: CSVAPRREPYEQYF.

This clone was detected a few times. The chain carries TRBV30 and TRBJ1-1; perhaps TRBD1 as D (5 bases). The CDR3 has 12 residues. Germline V CDR1 and CDR2: GTSNPN, SVGIG (reference sequence). Between the trimmed V and J ends, which lost 0 bases and 7 bases, there was a span of 9 bases. This CDR3 is CAWSVQDGEAFF. The CDR3 DNA follows: TGTGCCTGGAGTGTACAGGACGGTGAAGCTTTCTTT.

This clone was found a few times. This chain joins TRBV29-1 and TRBJ2-7; D ambiguous. This CDR3 has 15 residues. V shed 4 bases and J shed 0 bases, with 16 bases lying between them. Germline V CDR1 and CDR2: SQVTM, ANQGSEA. CDR3 sequence (DNA): TGCAGCGTTGTGCCCTTCGAGAGAGGCTCCTACGAGCAGTACTTC. Its protein product is CSVVPFERGSYEQYF.

The chain joins TRBV30 to TRBJ2-3; the match to TRBD2 covers 9 bases. The length of the CDR3 is 15 residues. CDR1 and CDR2 from the germline V gene are GTSNPN and SVGIG (reference sequence). Trimming took 0 bases from V and 5 from J; bases not matched to a gene: 6. This CDR3 reads CAWSVFAGGLDTQYF. CDR3 sequence (DNA): TGTGCCTGGAGTGTATTCGCGGGAGGGCTAGATACGCAGTATTTT.

The chain recombines TRBV30 with TRBJ1-2; 8 bases line up with TRBD1. Trimming took 6 bases from V and 5 from J; bases not matched to a gene: 8. Germline values: CDR1 GTSNPN, CDR2 SVGIG (reference sequence). There are 13 residues in the CDR3. The CDR3 is CACQGQAVYGYTF. The CDR3 nucleotides are TGTGCCTGCCAGGGACAGGCCGTGTATGGCTACACCTTC.

The chain recombines TRBV7-9 with TRBJ2-1, with a tentative D call TRBD1 (5 bases). This CDR3 contains 15 residues. The V end lost 1 base, the J end lost 8 bases, and 15 bases lay between the germline ends. Germline CDR1 is SEHNR and CDR2 is FQNEAQ (reference sequence). The CDR3 bases are TGTGCCAGCAGCTTAGAGGGGCGCGGTTCGGATGAGCAGTTCTTC. Amino acids: CASSLEGRGSDEQFF.

The chain couples TRBV28 to TRBJ1-5, with D possibly being TRBD1 (6 bases). The CDR3 runs to 14 residues. Looked up from germline, CDR1 is MDHEN and CDR2 is SYDVKM. Trimming pared 6 bases from V and 5 bases from J, leaving 14 bases between. CDR3 protein: CASRTQTGHQPQHF. The CDR3 region has the DNA TGTGCCAGCAGAACCCAGACAGGCCATCAGCCCCAGCATTTT.

This clone occurred a few times. The chain uses TRBV6-1 and TRBJ2-7; D not resolved. Germline V gene sequence: CDR1 MNHNS, CDR2 SASEGT. The V end lost 4 bases, the J end lost 2 bases, and 9 bases lay between the germline ends. The CDR3 length is 13 residues. The CDR3 bases are TGTGCCAGCAGTGCCGGCGGTCCCTACGAGCAGTACTTC. Amino acids: CASSAGGPYEQYF.

This clone was seen a few times. The J gene is TRBJ2-7, the V gene TRBV28, with 11 bases that match TRBD1. V was clipped by 5 bases and J by 5 bases; unmatched bases: 8. Germline V gene data show CDR1 as MDHEN and CDR2 as SYDVKM. This CDR3 has 15 residues. The CDR3 region is CASSTPGTGGHEQYF. CDR3 nucleotides: TGTGCCAGCAGTACCCCCGGGACAGGGGGGCACGAGCAGTACTTC.

The chain recombines TRBV7-3 with TRBJ2-6; no clear D. Germline lookup yields CDR1 SGHTA and CDR2 FQGTGA. Trimming cost V 0 bases and J 0 bases, with 6 bases left between them. CDR3 length: 16 residues. In nucleotides, the CDR3 is TGTGCCAGCAGCTTAACGGAGTTCTCTGGGGCCAACGTCCTGACTTTC. Translation: CASSLTEFSGANVLTF.

This clone was counted between two and nine times. V gene TRBV4-3 combines with J gene TRBJ2-5; D may correspond to TRBD1 or TRBD2 (5 bases each). Germline lookup yields CDR1 LGHNA and CDR2 YSLEER. This CDR3 has 13 amino acids. The V and J ends lost 1 base and 5 bases respectively, with 8 bases between them. The CDR3 loop reads CASSQGREETQYF. Written as DNA, the CDR3 is TGCGCCAGCAGCCAAGGCAGGGAGGAGACCCAGTACTTC.

The chain uses TRBV13 and TRBJ1-2; D call uncertain. CDR3 length: 14 residues. The V gene lost 3 bases and the J gene lost 5 bases, with 13 bases spanning the gap. Germline lookup yields CDR1 PRHDT and CDR2 FYEKMQ (reference sequence). The CDR3, as DNA: TGTGCCAGCAGCTTGGTCGATAGGAGTTATGGCTACACCTTC. Amino acids: CASSLVDRSYGYTF.

This clone was seen a few times. This chain links TRBV2 with TRBJ2-2; 10 bases match TRBD2. After removal of 6 bases from V and 5 bases from J, the junction contained 9 bases not matched to a gene. CDR3 length: 16 residues. Germline lookup yields CDR1 SNHLY and CDR2 FYNNEI. The CDR3 DNA reads as TGTGCCAGCAGCCGAGAGCGGGAGGGCCTGACCGGGGAGCTGTTTTTT. Translating it yields CASSREREGLTGELFF.

This clone was recorded a few times. The gene calls are TRBV11-2 and TRBJ2-3; tentatively, D is TRBD2 (6 bases). Trimming left V 4 bases short and J 3 bases short, with 14 bases between. Germline CDR1 reads SGHAT; CDR2 reads FQNNGV. This CDR3 has 15 amino acids. The CDR3, as DNA: TGTGCCAGCAGCTCTTCGGGAGTTCCGACAGATACGCAGTATTTT. It encodes CASSSSGVPTDTQYF.

The V gene is TRBV29-1, the J gene TRBJ2-1; 8 nucleotides align to TRBD2. The CDR3 length is 16 residues. The V and J ends lost 0 bases and 0 bases, in that order; junction bases with no gene match: 4. The V gene's germline CDR1 is SQVTM and CDR2 ANQGSEA. This CDR3 is CSVEDPGTSSYNEQFF. The CDR3 DNA follows: TGCAGCGTTGAAGATCCCGGGACTAGCTCCTACAATGAGCAGTTCTTC.

The sample holds a few counts of this clone. The chain is built from TRBV5-1 and TRBJ2-5, with TRBD2 as a possible D gene (6 bases). The CDR3 totals 14 residues. V lost 2 bases, J lost 5 bases, and 13 bases lay in between. Germline V gives CDR1 SGHRS, CDR2 YFSETQ. CDR3 sequence reads: CASSLGGNRETQYF. CDR3 coding DNA: TGCGCCAGCAGCTTAGGCGGGAATCGGGAGACCCAGTACTTC.

The rearrangement links TRBV30 to TRBJ2-7; D is perhaps TRBD1 (5 bases). The V gene's germline CDR1 is GTSNPN and CDR2 SVGIG (reference sequence). The CDR3 totals 12 residues. Trimming cost V 0 bases and J 3 bases, with 6 bases left between them. This CDR3 is CAWSVGHYEQYF. As DNA, the CDR3 is TGTGCCTGGAGTGTAGGACACTACGAGCAGTACTTC. Full variable domain (missing parts from reference TRBV30 and TRBJ2-7): SQTIHQWPATLVQPVGSPLSLECTVEGTSNPNLYWYRQAAGRGLQLLFYSVGIGQISSEVPQNLSASRPQDRQFILSSKKLLLSDSGFYLCAWSVGHYEQYFGPGTRLTVT.

The chain carries TRBV9 and TRBJ2-5, with 8 bases identical to TRBD1. Germline V lookup: CDR1 SGDLS, CDR2 YYNGEE. This CDR3 region has 15 residues. The V segment lost 3 bases and the J segment 2 bases; nucleotides outside the gene matches: 6. The CDR3 DNA is TGTGCCAGCAGCGCGAGGACAGGGCAACAAGAGACCCAGTACTTC. Translation gives CASSARTGQQETQYF.

The rearrangement links TRBV7-9 to TRBJ2-5; either TRBD1 or TRBD2 may fit D (5 bases each). This CDR3 has 12 amino acids. Trimming cost V 3 bases and J 4 bases, with 6 bases left between them. Per germline, CDR1 SEHNR and CDR2 FQNEAQ (reference sequence). CDR3 in amino acids: CASSFGGETQYF. The CDR3 nucleotides read TGTGCCAGCAGCTTTGGGGGAGAGACCCAGTACTTC. The variable domain in full, with the rest retrieved from reference TRBV7-9 and TRBJ2-5, is DTGVSQNPRHKITKRGQNVTFRCDPISEHNRLYWYRQTLGQGPEFLTYFQNEAQLEKSRLLSDRFSAERPKGSFSTLEIQRTEQGDSAMYLCASSFGGETQYFGPGTRLLVL.

The chain joins TRBV5-6 to TRBJ2-7; 9 nucleotides line up with TRBD2. This CDR3 spans 14 amino acids. V lost 4 bases, J lost 0 bases, and 2 bases stayed unmatched. The germline CDR1 and CDR2 sequences are SGHDT and YYEEEE. The CDR3 DNA follows: TGTGCCAGCAGCGAGACTAGCGGCTCCTACGAGCAGTACTTC. This sequence encodes CASSETSGSYEQYF.

The chain employs TRBV28 and TRBJ1-1; 7 nucleotides agree with TRBD1. J gave up 4 bases and V 4 bases, and 3 bases lay outside the gene matches. CDR3 length equals 13 residues. The germline V gene encodes CDR1 MDHEN and CDR2 SYDVKM. The chain's CDR3 is CASSSYRGTEAFF. DNA for the CDR3: TGTGCCAGCAGTTCCTACAGGGGCACTGAAGCTTTCTTT.

The table lists this clone with a few counts. The V gene is TRBV11-2, the J gene TRBJ2-3; no reliable D call. Germline V gene data show CDR1 as SGHAT and CDR2 as FQNNGV. V lost 1 base, J lost 6 bases, and 14 bases lay in between. This CDR3 has 15 residues. This chain's CDR3 is CASSLARLIGDTQYF. CDR3 sequence (DNA): TGTGCCAGCAGCTTAGCCCGGTTAATTGGGGATACGCAGTATTTT.

This rearrangement joins TRBV2 to TRBJ2-5, with D possibly TRBD1 on 6 matching bases. The CDR3 runs to 12 residues. The V gene lost 5 bases and the J gene lost 5 bases, with 9 bases spanning the gap. CDR1 and CDR2 from the germline V gene are SNHLY and FYNNEI. CDR3 amino acids: CASSPTGETQYF. CDR3 coding DNA: TGTGCCAGCAGTCCTACAGGGGAGACCCAGTACTTC.

In its sample, this clone was seen once. The chain has TRBV7-2 and TRBJ2-1, with D possibly being TRBD2 (6 bases). The CDR3 runs to 14 residues. V lost 2 bases and J lost 7, with 12 bases in between. CDR1 is SGHTA, CDR2 FQGNSA, per germline. This chain's CDR3 is CASSLYRLENEQFF. The DNA for the CDR3 is TGTGCCAGCAGCTTATACCGACTAGAGAATGAGCAGTTCTTC.

The table lists this clone with a count of one. The chain uses TRBV18 and TRBJ2-1, with D hard to call. V lost 5 bases and J 4 bases, leaving 3 bases between the germline ends. This CDR3 has 11 residues. CDR1 and CDR2 from the germline V gene are KGHSH and LQKENI. The CDR3 sequence: CASSGYNEQFF. The CDR3 DNA reads as TGTGCCAGCTCAGGGTACAATGAGCAGTTCTTC.

On this clone: Other DNA sequences from this sample encode an identical CDR3 as well. The gene calls are TRBV5-4 and TRBJ2-6; D unclear. V shed 0 bases and J shed 0 bases, with 7 bases lying between them. The CDR3 is made up of 16 amino acids. Per germline, CDR1 SGHNT and CDR2 YYREEE (reference sequence). CDR3 nucleotides: TGTGCCAGCAGCTTGGACAGAAACTCTGGGGCCAACGTCCTGACTTTC. As protein: CASSLDRNSGANVLTF. Full variable domain (rest looked up from reference TRBV5-4 and TRBJ2-6): ETGVTQSPTHLIKTRGQQVTLRCSSQSGHNTVSWYQQALGQGPQFIFQYYREEENGRGNFPPRFSGLQFPNYSSELNVNALELDDSALYLCASSLDRNSGANVLTFGAGSRLTVL.

This chain joins TRBV30 and TRBJ2-5, with D perhaps TRBD1 or TRBD2 (6 bases each). The CDR3 totals 13 residues. Germline CDR1 reads GTSNPN; CDR2 reads SVGIG (reference sequence). V dropped 3 bases and J dropped 8 bases, with 16 bases sitting between them. The CDR3 loop reads CAWRGWRGLTQYF. CDR3 nucleotides: TGTGCCTGGAGAGGGTGGAGGGGGTTAACCCAGTACTTC.

The V gene is TRBV5-1, the J gene TRBJ2-5; the D gene is possibly TRBD2 (6 bases). The CDR3 covers 15 residues. Germline lookup yields CDR1 SGHRS and CDR2 YFSETQ. Deletions cut 0 bases from V and 4 bases from J, with 13 bases between. CDR3 amino acids: CASSLEAGRGETQYF. CDR3 coding DNA: TGCGCCAGCAGCTTGGAGGCGGGGCGTGGAGAGACCCAGTACTTC. The whole variable domain, remainder taken from reference TRBV5-1 and TRBJ2-5, is KAGVTQTPRYLIKTRGQQVTLSCSPISGHRSVSWYQQTPGQGLQFLFEYFSETQRNKGNFPGRFSGRQFSNSRSEMNVSTLELGDSALYLCASSLEAGRGETQYFGPGTRLLVL.

The chain couples TRBV2 to TRBJ2-5, with a tentative D call TRBD1 (5 bases). The CDR3 is 14 residues long. Deletions cut 10 bases from V and 4 bases from J, with 19 bases between. Germline V gene sequence: CDR1 SNHLY, CDR2 FYNNEI. Here the CDR3 DNA reads TGTGCCACATCCGGGCAGGGAACGGGAGAGACCCAGTACTTC. Its protein is CATSGQGTGETQYF.

This clone was counted between two and nine times. The V gene is TRBV5-1, the J gene TRBJ2-7; 11 bases are shared with TRBD2. CDR1 is SGHRS, CDR2 YFSETQ, per germline. V lost 1 base and J lost 6; bases outside the gene matches: 3. This CDR3 spans 14 amino acids. The CDR3 coding sequence is TGCGCCAGCAGCTTGACTAGCGGGAGTTTCGAGCAGTACTTC. It specifies CASSLTSGSFEQYF.